These 13 T cell receptor beta chains were sequenced from one sample in a study of blood T cells in healthy people across ages. A sample-barcoded 5' primer and a J-beta primer mix were used in a second PCR of roughly 6 to 11 cycles. TCRdb re-called the 5' RACE reads through MiXCR, storing one row per CDR3 protein. The table records about 1.4 million distinct CDR3 sequences, 59% of them present only once. Sequences were obtained from blood. The receptors derive from a man between 18 and 29 years old in good health.

The chain joins TRBV27 to TRBJ1-6; the match to TRBD1 covers 7 bases. Germline V gives CDR1 MNHEY, CDR2 SMNVEV (reference sequence). This CDR3 is built from 13 residues. The V gene end was trimmed by 2 bases and the J gene end by 9 bases; junction bases not matched to a gene: 1. CDR3 protein: CASSLQGGSPLHF. The CDR3 DNA follows: TGTGCCAGCAGTTTACAGGGGGGTTCACCCCTCCACTTT.

This clonotype was seen a single time. The V and J genes are TRBV12-3 or TRBV12-4 and TRBJ2-7, with 8 bases fitting TRBD1. V lost 5 bases and J lost 5; bases outside the gene matches: 14. CDR3 size: 16 residues. CDR3 nucleotide sequence: TGTGCCAGCAGTCCCTCCGGACAGGGCTTACTAGACGAGCAGTACTTC. Its translation: CASSPSGQGLLDEQYF.

V is TRBV11-2 and J is TRBJ2-1; D call uncertain. Looked up from germline, CDR1 is SGHAT and CDR2 is FQNNGV. This CDR3 comprises 18 residues. V lost 1 base, J lost 3 bases, and 19 bases lay in between. CDR3 region: CASSLGGWAPNSYNEQFF. CDR3 nucleotides: TGTGCCAGCAGCTTAGGTGGTTGGGCGCCAAATAGCTACAATGAGCAGTTCTTC.

This clonotype was counted between two and nine times. This chain uses TRBV29-1 with TRBJ2-1, with D possibly called TRBD1 or TRBD2 (5 bases each). The CDR3 loop spans 13 amino acids. V lost 6 bases, J lost 0 bases, and 9 bases lay in between. Germline CDR1 SQVTM, CDR2 ANQGSEA. The CDR3 spells CSVGEVSYNEQFF. DNA of the CDR3: TGCAGCGTGGGGGAAGTCTCCTACAATGAGCAGTTCTTC.

V is TRBV4-2 and J is TRBJ2-1; TRBD2 matches 7 bases. The CDR3 contains 14 residues. V shed 1 base, J shed 8 bases, and the junction held 5 bases outside the gene matches. The germline gives CDR1 LGHNA, CDR2 YNFKEQ. CDR3 amino acids: CASSQATSQYEQFF. The CDR3 region has the DNA TGTGCCAGCAGCCAAGCGACTAGCCAGTATGAGCAGTTCTTC.

The chain couples TRBV7-9 to TRBJ2-5; TRBD1 matches at 7 bases. This CDR3 region has 16 residues. Germline trimming cut 5 bases from V and 0 bases from J; bases unmatched to any gene: 9. Germline CDR1 is SEHNR and CDR2 is FQNEAQ (reference sequence). DNA for the CDR3: TGTGCCAGCAGCGCCACCGGGACAGAGTACCAAGAGACCCAGTACTTC. Its protein product is CASSATGTEYQETQYF.

This clonotype was detected once. The V and J genes are TRBV6-1 and TRBJ1-1; the D is unclear. With 1 base removed from V and 4 bases from J, the gap between germline ends came to 10 bases. From germline, CDR1 is MNHNS and CDR2 SASEGT. The CDR3 is 14 amino acids. CDR3 sequence: CASSEVIGFTEAFF. The CDR3, as DNA: TGTGCCAGCAGTGAAGTCATAGGGTTCACTGAAGCTTTCTTT.

The CDR3 is CASSLGSSVGHREETQYF. CDR3 in DNA: TGTGCCAGCAGTTTAGGTTCTAGCGTCGGACACCGGGAAGAGACCCAGTACTTC. The chain couples TRBV27 to TRBJ2-5; possible D gene TRBD2, 6 bases. Trimming left V 2 bases short and J 3 bases short, with 22 bases between. The CDR3 has 18 amino acids. Germline V gene data show CDR1 as MNHEY and CDR2 as SMNVEV (reference sequence).

The table lists this clonotype with a count of one. The rearrangement links TRBV7-6 to TRBJ2-7; D is perhaps TRBD1 or TRBD2 (6 bases each). Looked up from germline, CDR1 is SGHVS and CDR2 is FNYEAQ. The CDR3 contains 15 residues. Trimming removed 1 base from V and 4 bases from J, with 14 bases in between. The CDR3 protein is CASSLGQEGFYEQYF. Written as DNA, the CDR3 is TGTGCCAGCAGCTTAGGACAGGAGGGGTTTTACGAGCAGTACTTC.

In DNA, the CDR3 is TGCGCCAGCAGCAGCGGGCCGAGGGAGAGCCTCTATGGCTACACCTTC. It yields the protein CASSSGPRESLYGYTF. This rearrangement joins TRBV5-1 to TRBJ1-2; D is unclear. The germline V and J ends were trimmed by 4 bases and 4 bases, with 20 bases remaining between them. The germline gives CDR1 SGHRS, CDR2 YFSETQ. The CDR3 has 16 amino acids.

The V and J genes are TRBV6-5 and TRBJ2-7; 7 nucleotides align to TRBD2. Trimming removed 6 bases from V and 2 bases from J; junction bases left unmatched: 7. The CDR3 covers 14 residues. Germline V gene data show CDR1 as MNHEY and CDR2 as SVGAGI. The CDR3 is CASRKAAGTYEQYF. The CDR3 nucleotides are TGTGCCAGCAGGAAAGCAGCGGGGACCTACGAGCAGTACTTC.

The chain recombines TRBV27 with TRBJ2-5; D is possibly TRBD1 or TRBD2 (7 bases each). V shed 6 bases and J shed 4 bases, with 12 bases lying between them. CDR1 MNHEY and CDR2 SMNVEV come from the germline V gene (reference sequence). The CDR3 is made up of 13 amino acids. The DNA for the CDR3 is TGTGCCAGCAGCGACAGGGAGGGAGAGACCCAGTACTTC. Translated: CASSDREGETQYF.

The rearrangement links TRBV5-1 to TRBJ2-2; a possible D gene is TRBD2 (6 bases). V dropped 0 bases and J dropped 3 bases, with 12 bases sitting between them. The V gene's germline CDR1 is SGHRS and CDR2 YFSETQ. The CDR3 covers 16 residues. CDR3 sequence reads: CASSLAGRGDTGELFF. CDR3 DNA sequence: TGCGCCAGCAGCTTGGCTGGGCGCGGGGACACCGGGGAGCTGTTTTTT.